Sequencing of this T cell receptor (beta chain) was carried out in a study of response to subunit inactivated influenza vaccine. Points from the study as a whole: Authors suggested seasonal influenza vaccinations each recruit few new T cells.

One entry per CDR3 protein results from TCRdb running MiXCR on the RT-PCR reads. The sample comprises approximately 500,000 distinct CDR3 sequences, 13% of which are singletons, and 10% to 15% rests with the top ten. Note on this clonotype: Antigen specificity is unknown.

From germline, CDR1 is LGHDT and CDR2 YNNKEL (reference sequence). Trimming took 4 bases from V and 0 from J, leaving 17 bases between them. This CDR3 region has 17 residues. The sample in question was PBMCs from blood, obtained 40 to 50 days after vaccination. The clonotype originates from a man aged 50 to 60 who received an inactivated influenza vaccine. This chain connects TRBV3-1 to TRBJ2-3, with a possible D match to TRBD1 (6 bases). Written as DNA, the CDR3 is TGTGCCAGCAGCCCAACTCGCAGGGGATTTAGCACAGATACGCAGTATTTT. Translation: CASSPTRRGFSTDTQYF.